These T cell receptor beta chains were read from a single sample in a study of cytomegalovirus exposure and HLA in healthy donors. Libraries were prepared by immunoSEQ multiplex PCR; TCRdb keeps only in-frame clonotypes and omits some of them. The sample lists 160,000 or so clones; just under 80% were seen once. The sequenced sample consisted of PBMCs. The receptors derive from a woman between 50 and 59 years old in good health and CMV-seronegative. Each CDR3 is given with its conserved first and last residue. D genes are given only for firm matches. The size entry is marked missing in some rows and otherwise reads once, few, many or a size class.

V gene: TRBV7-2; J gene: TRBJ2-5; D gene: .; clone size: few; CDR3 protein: CASSSQETQYF; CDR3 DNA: TGTGCCAGCAGCTCACAAGAGACCCAGTACTTC
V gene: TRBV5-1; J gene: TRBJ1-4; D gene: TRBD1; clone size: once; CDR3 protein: CASSPAGQGIEKLFF; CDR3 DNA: TGCGCCAGCAGCCCAGCTGGACAGGGGATAGAAAAACTGTTTTTT
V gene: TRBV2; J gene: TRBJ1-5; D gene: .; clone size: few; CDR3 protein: CASGGQNNQPQHF; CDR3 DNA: TGTGCCAGCGGCGGACAGAATAATCAGCCCCAGCATTTT
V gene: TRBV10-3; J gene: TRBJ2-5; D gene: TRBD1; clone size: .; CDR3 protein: CAISAVGQGTQETQYF; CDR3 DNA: TGTGCCATCAGTGCCGTAGGACAGGGGACCCAAGAGACCCAGTACTTC
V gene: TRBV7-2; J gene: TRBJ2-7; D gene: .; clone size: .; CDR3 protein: CASSPPRYEQYF; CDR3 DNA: TGTGCCAGCAGCCCCCCGAGGTACGAGCAGTACTTC
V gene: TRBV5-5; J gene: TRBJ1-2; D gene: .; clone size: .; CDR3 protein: CASSFPKGQNTYGYTF; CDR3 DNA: TGTGCCAGCAGCTTCCCAAAGGGGCAGAACACCTATGGCTACACCTTC
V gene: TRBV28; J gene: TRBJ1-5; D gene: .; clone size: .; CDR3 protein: CASSLLADSSYNQPQHF; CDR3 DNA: TGTGCCAGCAGTTTACTGGCGGATTCGAGTTACAATCAGCCCCAGCATTTT
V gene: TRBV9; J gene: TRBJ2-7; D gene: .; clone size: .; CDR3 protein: CASSVEPDGLFYEQYF; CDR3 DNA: TGTGCCAGCAGCGTAGAACCCGACGGACTTTTTTACGAGCAGTACTTC
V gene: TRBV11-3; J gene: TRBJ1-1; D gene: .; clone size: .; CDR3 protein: CASILPGVRMNTEAFF; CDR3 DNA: TGTGCCAGCATCCTACCCGGGGTTCGGATGAACACTGAAGCTTTCTTT
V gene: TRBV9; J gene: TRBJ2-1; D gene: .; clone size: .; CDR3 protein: CASSVGLGGYNEQFF; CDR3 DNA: TGTGCCAGCAGCGTAGGTTTGGGGGGTTACAATGAGCAGTTCTTC
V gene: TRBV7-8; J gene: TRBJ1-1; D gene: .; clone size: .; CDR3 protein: CASSLAPSGFTEAFF; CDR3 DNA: TGTGCCAGCAGCTTAGCGCCCAGTGGTTTCACTGAAGCTTTCTTT
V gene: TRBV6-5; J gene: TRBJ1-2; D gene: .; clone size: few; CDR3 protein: CASSYSVGDYYGYTF; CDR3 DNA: TGTGCCAGCAGTTATTCGGTTGGGGACTACTATGGCTACACCTTC
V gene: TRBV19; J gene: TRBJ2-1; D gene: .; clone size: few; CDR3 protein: CASSPGITNEQFF; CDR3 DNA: TGTGCCAGTAGTCCAGGGATTACCAATGAGCAGTTCTTC
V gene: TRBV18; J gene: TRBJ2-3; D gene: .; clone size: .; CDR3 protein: CASSPPGGAPTDTQYF; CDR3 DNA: TGTGCCAGCTCACCACCGGGCGGGGCGCCCACAGATACGCAGTATTTT
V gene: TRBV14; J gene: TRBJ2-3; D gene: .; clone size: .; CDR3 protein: CASSQDYSPRSYTQYF; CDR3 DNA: TGTGCCAGCAGCCAAGATTATAGTCCAAGATCCTATACGCAGTATTTT
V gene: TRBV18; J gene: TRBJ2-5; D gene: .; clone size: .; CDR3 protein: CASSPGTRGETQYF; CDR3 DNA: TGTGCCAGCTCACCCGGGACAAGAGGAGAGACCCAGTACTTC
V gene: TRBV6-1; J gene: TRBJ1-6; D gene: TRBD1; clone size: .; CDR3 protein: CASSDGQASSYNSPLHF; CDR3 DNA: TGTGCCAGCAGTGACGGACAGGCGAGCTCCTATAATTCACCCCTCCACTTT
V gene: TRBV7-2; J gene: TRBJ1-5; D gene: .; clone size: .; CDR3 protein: CASSPDGYSNQPQHF; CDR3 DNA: TGTGCCAGCAGCCCAGACGGGTATAGCAATCAGCCCCAGCATTTT
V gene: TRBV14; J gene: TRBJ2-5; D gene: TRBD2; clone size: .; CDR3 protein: CASSQGLAGGQETQYF; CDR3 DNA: TGTGCCAGCAGCCAAGGACTAGCGGGGGGGCAAGAGACCCAGTACTTC
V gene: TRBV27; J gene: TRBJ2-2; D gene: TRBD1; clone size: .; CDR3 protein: CASGNRGTGELFF; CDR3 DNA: TGTGCCAGCGGAAACAGGGGCACCGGGGAGCTGTTTTTT
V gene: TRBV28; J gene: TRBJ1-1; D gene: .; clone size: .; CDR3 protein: CASRRQVNTEAFF; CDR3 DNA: TGTGCCAGCAGGAGACAGGTGAACACTGAAGCTTTCTTT
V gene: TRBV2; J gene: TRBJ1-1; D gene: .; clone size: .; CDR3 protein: CANSRDWNTEAFF; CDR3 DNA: TGTGCCAACTCCAGGGACTGGAACACTGAAGCTTTCTTT
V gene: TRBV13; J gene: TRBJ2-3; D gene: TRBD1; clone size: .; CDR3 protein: CASSLDWGQGRTDTQYF; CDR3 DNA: TGTGCCAGCAGCTTGGACTGGGGACAGGGTAGAACAGATACGCAGTATTTT
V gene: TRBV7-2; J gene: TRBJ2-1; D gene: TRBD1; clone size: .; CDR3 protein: CASSYYGTGLYNEQFF; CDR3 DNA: TGTGCCAGCAGCTACTACGGGACAGGCCTATACAATGAGCAGTTCTTC
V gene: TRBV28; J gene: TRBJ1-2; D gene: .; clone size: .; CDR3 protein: CASSLSLYGYTF; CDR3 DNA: TGTGCCAGCAGTTTATCTCTCTATGGCTACACCTTC
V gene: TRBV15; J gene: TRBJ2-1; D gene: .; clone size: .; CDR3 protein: CATSGRDQYNEQFF; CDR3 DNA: TGTGCCACCAGCGGGCGGGACCAATACAATGAGCAGTTCTTC
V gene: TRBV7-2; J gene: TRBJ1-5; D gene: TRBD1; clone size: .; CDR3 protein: CASSTPGTGQPQHF; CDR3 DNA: TGTGCCAGCAGCACACCCGGGACAGGCCAGCCCCAGCATTTT
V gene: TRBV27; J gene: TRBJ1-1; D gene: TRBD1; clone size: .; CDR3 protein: CASRRGQLLTEAFF; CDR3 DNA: TGTGCCAGCAGAAGGGGGCAACTGCTCACTGAAGCTTTCTTT
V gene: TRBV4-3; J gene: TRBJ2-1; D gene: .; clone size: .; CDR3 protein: CASSQDGQGTYNEQFF; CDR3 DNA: TGCGCCAGCAGCCAGGATGGTCAGGGGACCTACAATGAGCAGTTCTTC